The TCR beta chain described here comes from a study of control samples from healthy donors and cancer patients. Clones were sequenced by immunoSEQ multiplex PCR, and TCRdb holds only the in-frame ones, with some missing. Of around 49,000 clones detected, around nine tenths appear once; the ten largest clones hold more than 1.5%. Between the trimmed V and J ends, which lost 4 bases and 6 bases, there was a span of 17 bases. The CDR3 spans 15 residues. Germline CDR1 MNHEY, CDR2 SVGAGI. The sequenced sample consisted of PBMCs. The chain couples TRBV6-5 to TRBJ2-3, with a tentative D call TRBD1 (7 bases). The TCR sequence derives from a man aged 35-49 years with colorectal cancer. The CDR3 protein is CASSSRWRGLDTQYF. CDR3 DNA: TGTGCCAGCAGTTCCCGGTGGAGGGGGCTGGATACGCAGTATTTT.